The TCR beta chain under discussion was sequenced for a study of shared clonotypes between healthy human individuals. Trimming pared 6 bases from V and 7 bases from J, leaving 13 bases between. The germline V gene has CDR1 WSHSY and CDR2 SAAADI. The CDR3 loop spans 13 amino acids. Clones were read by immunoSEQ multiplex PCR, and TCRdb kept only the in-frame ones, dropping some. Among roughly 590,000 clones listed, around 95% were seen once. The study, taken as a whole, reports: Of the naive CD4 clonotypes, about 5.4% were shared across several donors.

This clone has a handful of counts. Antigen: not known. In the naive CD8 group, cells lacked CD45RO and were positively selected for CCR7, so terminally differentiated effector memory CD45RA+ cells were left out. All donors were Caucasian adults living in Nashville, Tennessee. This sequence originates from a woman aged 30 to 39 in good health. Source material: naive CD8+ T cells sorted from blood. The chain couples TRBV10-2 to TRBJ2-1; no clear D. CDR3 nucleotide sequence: TGCGCCAGCAGGATAGGGCTAATGAATGAGCAGTTCTTC. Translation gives CASRIGLMNEQFF.